This T cell receptor (beta chain) was identified during a study of PD-L1 blockade in urothelial cancer. This table comes from immunoSEQ multiplex PCR, and its TCRdb copy is limited to in-frame clones, with some not included. The table has 100,000 or so clones, over 80% seen once. This CDR3 comprises 15 residues. Trimming cost V 4 bases and J 13 bases; bases outside gene matches: 18. The V gene's germline CDR1 is MNHEY and CDR2 SMNVEV (reference sequence). Patients presented with locally advanced or metastatic urothelial carcinoma. This clonotype originated in a woman of 80 years or more with urothelial cancer. The V and J genes are TRBV27 and TRBJ1-2, with TRBD1 identical over 7 bases. The sequences come from PBMCs, collected around atezolizumab (anti-PD-L1) treatment. The CDR3 nucleotides read TGTGCCAGCAGTTCCACAGGCGACCCTAGACAGGGAACCACCTTC. This codes for CASSSTGDPRQGTTF.